Below, 19 T cell receptor beta chains from the same sample are listed, as sequenced in a study of blood T cell repertoires in COVID-19. The protocol was immunoSEQ multiplex PCR, while the TCRdb copy is restricted to in-frame clones and leaves out a portion. Among about 120,000 clones listed, roughly four fifths were seen once. What was sequenced was peripheral blood. The receptors come from a woman aged 60-70 years with acute or convalescent COVID-19.

The chain carries TRBV11-2 and TRBJ2-7; 9 bases match TRBD1. The J segment lost 6 bases and the V segment lost 5 bases, leaving 8 bases of the junction unmatched. Per germline, CDR1 SGHAT and CDR2 FQNNGV. The CDR3 has 14 amino acids. The CDR3 sequence: CASSPGTGSVEQYF. Here the CDR3 DNA reads TGTGCCAGCAGCCCGGGGACAGGGTCCGTCGAGCAGTACTTC.

This chain joins TRBV5-5 and TRBJ1-3; D uncertain. The CDR3 totals 16 residues. CDR1 and CDR2 from the germline V gene are SGHKS and YYEKEE (reference sequence). V was shortened by 4 bases and J by 0 bases, with 14 bases between the two germline ends. CDR3 protein: CASSREGGSSGNTIYF. The CDR3, as DNA: TGTGCCAGCAGCCGGGAGGGCGGTTCCTCTGGAAACACCATATATTTT.

The chain is built from TRBV15 and TRBJ2-5, with 7 bases that match TRBD2. CDR3 length: 16 residues. V trimming: 1 base; J trimming: 7 bases; junction bases outside the gene matches: 12. Germline CDR1 reads LNHNV; CDR2 reads YYDKDF (reference sequence). In DNA form, the CDR3 reads TGTGCCACCAGCAGAGGCAGAGGACTAGGAGGCGGGACCCAGTACTTC. Its translation: CATSRGRGLGGGTQYF.

V is TRBV4-2 and J is TRBJ1-2; D unresolved. Germline V lookup: CDR1 LGHNA, CDR2 YNFKEQ. The germline V and J ends were trimmed by 1 base and 7 bases, with 16 bases remaining between them. The CDR3 consists of 15 residues. The chain's CDR3 is CASSQGVGVSGGYTF. For the CDR3, the DNA is TGTGCCAGCAGCCAAGGGGTCGGGGTCTCGGGTGGCTACACCTTC.

This clone was recorded once. V is TRBV7-2 and J is TRBJ2-6; perhaps TRBD1 as D (5 bases). This CDR3 region has 16 residues. The V and J ends lost 1 base and 4 bases respectively, with 11 bases between them. In germline, CDR1 is SGHTA, CDR2 FQGNSA. This CDR3 reads CASSLGAGAGANVLTF. In DNA, the CDR3 is TGTGCCAGCAGCTTAGGAGCTGGGGCCGGGGCCAACGTCCTGACTTTC.

This rearrangement joins TRBV11-3 to TRBJ2-2, with TRBD2 identical over 9 bases. Germline V lookup: CDR1 SGHNT, CDR2 YENEEA. J lost 6 bases, V lost 1 base, and 6 bases had no gene match. This CDR3 has 16 residues. The CDR3 sequence: CASSLGTSVDSGELFF. The CDR3 nucleotides read TGTGCCAGCAGCTTAGGGACTAGCGTGGATTCCGGGGAGCTGTTTTTT.

CDR3 bases: TGTGCCAGCAGCGTAGGGGAGGGGGGACAGGGAAATTCACCCCTCCACTTT. Its protein is CASSVGEGGQGNSPLHF. The rearrangement joins TRBV9 to TRBJ1-6, with TRBD1 identical over 9 bases. V was pared by 0 bases and J by 7 bases, with 8 bases of the junction left unmatched. From germline, CDR1 is SGDLS and CDR2 YYNGEE. The CDR3 runs to 17 residues. Together with reference TRBV9 and TRBJ1-6, the CDR3 gives the full variable domain: DSGVTQTPKHLITATGQRVTLRCSPRSGDLSVYWYQQSLDQGLQFLIQYYNGEERAKGNILERFSAQQFPDLHSELNLSSLELGDSALYFCASSVGEGGQGNSPLHFGNGTRLTVT.

The CDR3 sequence is CASSLGGQQEQYF. The CDR3 coding sequence is TGTGCCAGCAGCTTAGGGGGCCAGCAAGAGCAGTACTTC. The chain is built from TRBV11-3 and TRBJ2-7; a possible D gene is TRBD1 (5 bases). V lost 1 base to trimming and J lost 7 bases, with 11 bases between them. The CDR3 sequence is 13 residues long. Germline V gives CDR1 SGHNT, CDR2 YENEEA.

The chain couples TRBV5-1 to TRBJ1-1, with D maybe TRBD1 (5 bases). The CDR3 consists of 14 residues. Germline loops: CDR1 SGHRS, CDR2 YFSETQ. With 2 bases removed from V and 5 bases from J, the gap between germline ends came to 13 bases. The CDR3 protein is CASSFGDSGTEAFF. The CDR3 DNA follows: TGCGCCAGCAGCTTTGGTGACAGTGGGACTGAAGCTTTCTTT.

This clone came up a few times. The gene calls are TRBV2 and TRBJ2-7; a possible D gene is TRBD1 (5 bases). This CDR3 is 13 amino acids long. CDR1 and CDR2 (germline): SNHLY, FYNNEI. V was clipped by 3 bases and J by 3 bases, with 9 bases between them. The CDR3 protein is CASSDWGFYEQYF. DNA of the CDR3: TGTGCCAGCAGTGATTGGGGCTTCTACGAGCAGTACTTC. The whole variable domain, filled in from reference TRBV2 and TRBJ2-7, reads EPEVTQTPSHQVTQMGQEVILRCVPISNHLYFYWYRQILGQKVEFLVSFYNNEISEKSEIFDDQFSVERPDGSNFTLKIRSTKLEDSAMYFCASSDWGFYEQYFGPGTRLTVT.

The genes are TRBV24-1 and TRBJ1-5; 7 bases match TRBD1. The germline V gene has CDR1 KGHDR and CDR2 SFDVKD. This CDR3 contains 16 residues. Trimming cost V 4 bases and J 2 bases; bases outside gene matches: 7. The CDR3 spells CATSDRQGSGNQPQHF. The CDR3 DNA reads as TGTGCCACCAGTGACCGACAGGGAAGTGGCAATCAGCCCCAGCATTTT.

J is TRBJ2-5 and V is TRBV10-3; maybe TRBD2 (6 bases). With 4 bases removed from V and 0 bases from J, the gap between germline ends came to 21 bases. The CDR3 has 18 residues. Per germline, CDR1 ENHRY and CDR2 SYGVKD. For the CDR3, the DNA is TGTGCCATCAGTGCCCCATTACCGGGACTGGGAAACCAAGAGACCCAGTACTTC. This translates into CAISAPLPGLGNQETQYF.

V is TRBV6-5 and J is TRBJ2-2; no reliable D call. Germline CDR1 is MNHEY and CDR2 is SVGAGI. The V and J ends lost 5 bases and 2 bases respectively, with 6 bases between them. This CDR3 has 13 amino acids. CDR3 sequence (DNA): TGTGCCAGCAGTCCCCATAACACCGGGGAGCTGTTTTTT. It is translated as CASSPHNTGELFF.

The J gene is TRBJ1-2, the V gene TRBV30; D may be TRBD1 (6 bases). From germline, CDR1 is GTSNPN and CDR2 SVGIG (reference sequence). Trimming stripped 5 bases from V and 2 bases from J, with 18 bases between. The CDR3 runs to 15 residues. CDR3 protein: CAWEPGLRGNYGYTF. CDR3 bases: TGTGCCTGGGAGCCCGGTTTGAGGGGGAACTATGGCTACACCTTC. Based on the CDR3 plus reference TRBV30 and TRBJ1-2, the full variable domain is SQTIHQWPATLVQPVGSPLSLECTVEGTSNPNLYWYRQAAGRGLQLLFYSVGIGQISSEVPQNLSASRPQDRQFILSSKKLLLSDSGFYLCAWEPGLRGNYGYTFGSGTRLTVV.

Points on this clone: The sample contains more than one DNA sequence encoding this CDR3. As DNA, the CDR3 is TGTGCCAGCAGCTTGGACAGAGGGAACACTGAAGCTTTCTTT. As protein: CASSLDRGNTEAFF. This chain links TRBV7-2 with TRBJ1-1, with D tentatively TRBD1 (6 bases). Germline V CDR1 and CDR2: SGHTA, FQGNSA. The CDR3 is 14 amino acids. Trimming removed 3 bases from V and 1 base from J, with 9 bases in between.

The genes are TRBV14 and TRBJ2-1; weak D call: TRBD1 (6 bases). The ends were cut back, 1 base at V and 6 bases at J, with 19 bases in the middle. This CDR3 comprises 17 residues. The germline CDR1 and CDR2 sequences are SGHDN and FVKESK. The CDR3 spells CASSQVGGMTGLNEQFF. For the CDR3, the DNA is TGTGCCAGCAGCCAAGTTGGAGGAATGACAGGACTCAATGAGCAGTTCTTC.

This clone showed up just a few times. The chain employs TRBV15 and TRBJ2-1, with TRBD1 identical over 8 bases. Germline V gives CDR1 LNHNV, CDR2 YYDKDF (reference sequence). The CDR3 length is 17 residues. The ends lost 0 bases at V and 4 bases at J; junction bases unmatched: 8. CDR3 bases: TGTGCCACCAGCAGAGAAGGAAGGACAGGGTTTTACAATGAGCAGTTCTTC. Translation: CATSREGRTGFYNEQFF.

This clone has just a few counts. The V and J genes are TRBV19 and TRBJ1-1; D is unclear. V lost 7 bases and J lost 1, with 10 bases in between. The CDR3 spans 13 residues. Germline CDR1 reads LNHDA; CDR2 reads SQIVND (reference sequence). For the CDR3, the DNA is TGTGCCAGTAATTTTGCAGAGAACACTGAAGCTTTCTTT. This sequence encodes CASNFAENTEAFF.

V and J are TRBV14 and TRBJ2-3; possibly TRBD2 for D (6 bases). This CDR3 has 13 residues. The germline gives CDR1 SGHDN, CDR2 FVKESK. The germline V and J ends were trimmed by 3 bases and 6 bases, with 10 bases remaining between them. The CDR3 sequence is CASSQGLGDTQYF. DNA for the CDR3: TGTGCCAGCAGCCAGGGACTTGGGGATACGCAGTATTTT.